In its sample, the clone carrying this T cell receptor (beta chain) was seen once. The Seattle patients joined while their infection was active and were tracked longitudinally afterward. The data derive from a study of blood T cell repertoires in COVID-19. Looking at the study overall: Samples came from the United States, Italy and Spain, spanning acute and convalescent COVID-19.

Assay used: immunoSEQ multiplex PCR; TCRdb lists only in-frame clones, some missing. The sample records about 62,000 clones, roughly nine tenths being singletons. Trimming took off 2 bases at V and 0 bases at J, with 15 bases between the two ends. Looked up from germline, CDR1 is SGHRS and CDR2 is YFSETQ. CDR3 length equals 16 residues. The rearrangement links TRBV5-1 to TRBJ2-7; no clear D. This receptor was identified in a woman aged 55-70 years with COVID-19, enrolled during active disease. The sample was peripheral blood. The CDR3 region is CASSLVGSGSSYEQYF. DNA of the CDR3: TGCGCCAGCAGCTTAGTAGGATCGGGTAGCTCCTACGAGCAGTACTTC.